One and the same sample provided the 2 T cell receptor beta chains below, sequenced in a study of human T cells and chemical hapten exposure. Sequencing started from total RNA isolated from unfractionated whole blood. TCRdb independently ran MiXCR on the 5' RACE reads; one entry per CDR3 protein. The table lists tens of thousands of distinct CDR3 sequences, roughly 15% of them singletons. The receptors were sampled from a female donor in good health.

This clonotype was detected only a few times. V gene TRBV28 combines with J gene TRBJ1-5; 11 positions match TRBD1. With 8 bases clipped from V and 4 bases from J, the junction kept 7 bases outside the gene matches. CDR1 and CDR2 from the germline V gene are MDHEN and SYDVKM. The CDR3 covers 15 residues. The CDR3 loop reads CASGTGGYGNQPQHF. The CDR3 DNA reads TGTGCCAGCGGGACAGGGGGTTACGGTAATCAGCCCCAGCATTTT.

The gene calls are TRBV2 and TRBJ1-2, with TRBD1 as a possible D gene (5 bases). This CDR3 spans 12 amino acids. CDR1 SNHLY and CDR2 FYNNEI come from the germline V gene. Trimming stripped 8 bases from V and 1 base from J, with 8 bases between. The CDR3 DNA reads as TGTGCCAGCGGGGGAGTTAACTATGGCTACACCTTC. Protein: CASGGVNYGYTF.